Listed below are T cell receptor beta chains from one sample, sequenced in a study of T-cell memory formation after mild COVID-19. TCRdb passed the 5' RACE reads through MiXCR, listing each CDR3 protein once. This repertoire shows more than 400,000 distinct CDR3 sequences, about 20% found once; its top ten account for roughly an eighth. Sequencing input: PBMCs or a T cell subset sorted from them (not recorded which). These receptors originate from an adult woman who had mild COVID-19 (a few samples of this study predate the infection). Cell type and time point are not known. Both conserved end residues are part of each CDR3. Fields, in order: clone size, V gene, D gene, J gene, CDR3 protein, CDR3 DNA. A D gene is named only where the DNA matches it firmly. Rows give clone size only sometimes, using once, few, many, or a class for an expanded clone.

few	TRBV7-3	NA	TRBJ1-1	CASSWRDGNEAFF	TGTGCCAGCAGCTGGAGGGACGGAAATGAAGCTTTCTTT
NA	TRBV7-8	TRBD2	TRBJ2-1	CASSYTSGIPYNEQFF	TGTGCCAGCAGCTACACTAGCGGGATACCCTACAATGAGCAGTTCTTC
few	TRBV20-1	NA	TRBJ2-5	CSARPLRGGSETQYF	TGCAGTGCTAGACCGTTGCGGGGAGGCTCGGAGACCCAGTACTTC
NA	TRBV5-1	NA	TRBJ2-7	CASRPDVSDEQYF	TGCGCCAGCAGACCCGACGTTAGCGACGAGCAGTACTTC
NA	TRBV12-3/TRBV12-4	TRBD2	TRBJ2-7	CASSPPIGSSGSHSYEQYF	TGTGCCAGCAGTCCCCCCATAGGGTCTAGCGGGAGTCATTCCTACGAGCAGTACTTC
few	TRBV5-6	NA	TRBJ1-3	CASSLYGSGRRSGNTIYF	TGTGCCAGCAGCTTGTATGGCTCGGGGAGACGCTCTGGAAACACCATATATTTT
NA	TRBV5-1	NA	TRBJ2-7	CASSPLGQGPYEQYF	TGCGCCAGCAGCCCGCTGGGGCAGGGCCCATACGAGCAGTACTTC
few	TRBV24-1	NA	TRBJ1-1	CATSDGDTEAFF	TGTGCCACCAGTGATGGGGACACCGAAGCTTTCTTT
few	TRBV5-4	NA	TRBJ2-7	CASSLGTALGEQYF	TGTGCCAGCAGCTTGGGGACAGCCCTCGGCGAGCAGTACTTC
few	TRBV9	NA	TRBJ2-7	CASSVEQGGNYEQYF	TGTGCCAGCAGCGTAGAACAGGGCGGTAACTACGAGCAGTACTTC
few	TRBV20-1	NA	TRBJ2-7	CSARSTSGSSYEQYF	TGCAGTGCTAGAAGTACAAGTGGCAGCAGCTACGAGCAGTACTTC
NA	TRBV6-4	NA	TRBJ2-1	CASRAPLSYNEQFF	TGTGCCAGCAGAGCCCCACTCTCCTACAATGAGCAGTTCTTC